The rows below give T cell receptor beta chains drawn from one sample of a study of cytomegalovirus exposure and HLA in healthy donors. Produced via immunoSEQ multiplex PCR; TCRdb's table is partial and in-frame only. The table lists around 150,000 clones, roughly two thirds of them singletons. Material: PBMCs. These TCRs come from a woman aged 25-40 years in good health and CMV-seronegative. Each CDR3 is given with its conserved first and last residue. D genes are given only for firm matches. Some rows have no size entry. The others give once, few or many, or a class for an expanded clone.

CASSGVEVNSPLHF TGTGCCAGCAGCGGGGTGGAGGTGAATTCACCCCTCCACTTT TRBJ1-6 NA NA TRBV5-4
CASSSPLRERSYEQYF TGTGCCAGCAGTTCCCCTCTCCGGGAGCGGTCCTACGAGCAGTACTTC TRBJ2-7 NA NA TRBV27
CASRHGKSRGFSPLHF TGTGCCAGTAGGCACGGGAAGTCCAGGGGGTTTTCACCCCTCCACTTT TRBJ1-6 TRBD1 NA TRBV19
CASSYAGGEQFF TGTGCCAGCAGTTACGCAGGGGGTGAGCAGTTCTTC TRBJ2-1 TRBD1 NA TRBV6-5
CASSRVADPYGYTF TGTGCCAGCAGCCGTGTGGCAGATCCCTATGGCTACACCTTC TRBJ1-2 NA NA TRBV14
CASSVGHGGIDNSPLHF TGTGCCAGCAGCGTAGGACACGGGGGAATAGATAATTCACCCCTCCACTTT TRBJ1-6 NA NA TRBV9
CASTLPGQYGYTF TGTGCCAGCACCCTTCCGGGACAGTATGGCTACACCTTC TRBJ1-2 TRBD1 NA TRBV28
CASTQKQGAVGELFF TGTGCCAGCACACAAAAGCAGGGGGCCGTCGGGGAGCTGTTTTTT TRBJ2-2 TRBD1 NA TRBV7-2
CASSFWTGQEQFF TGTGCCAGCAGTTTTTGGACAGGGCAAGAGCAGTTCTTC TRBJ2-1 TRBD1 few TRBV5-6
CACGGAHEQYF TGTGCCTGCGGGGGGGCCCACGAGCAGTACTTC TRBJ2-7 TRBD2 NA TRBV30
CSARNRGRAFF TGCAGTGCTAGGAACAGGGGGCGAGCTTTCTTT TRBJ1-1 TRBD1 NA TRBV20-1
CASSSWGTGSKETQYF TGTGCCAGCAGCTCTTGGGGGACAGGGAGTAAGGAGACCCAGTACTTC TRBJ2-5 TRBD1 once TRBV5-4
CASNIRDRGTEAFF TGTGCCAGCAACATCCGGGACAGGGGCACTGAAGCTTTCTTT TRBJ1-1 TRBD1 NA TRBV13
CASSDRLNTGELFF TGTGCCAGCAGTGACAGATTGAACACCGGGGAGCTGTTTTTT TRBJ2-2 NA few TRBV2
CASLNGFEAGSQETQYF TGTGCCAGCCTCAACGGGTTTGAAGCGGGCTCTCAAGAGACCCAGTACTTC TRBJ2-5 NA few TRBV2
CASSPIGGAGGELFF TGTGCCAGCAGCCCTATTGGGGGGGCTGGCGGGGAGCTGTTTTTT TRBJ2-2 NA NA TRBV28
CAFEQGVSGNTIYF TGTGCCTTCGAACAGGGTGTCTCTGGAAACACCATATATTTT TRBJ1-3 NA NA TRBV30
CASSFSGSAGETQYF TGTGCCAGCAGCTTTAGCGGGAGTGCAGGAGAGACCCAGTACTTC TRBJ2-5 TRBD2 once TRBV5-4
CASSQDRGLGYGYTF TGCGCCAGCAGCCAAGACAGGGGGCTCGGCTATGGCTACACCTTC TRBJ1-2 TRBD1 NA TRBV4-3
CASTPGGTGELFF TGTGCCAGCACCCCCGGGGGTACCGGGGAGCTGTTTTTT TRBJ2-2 NA once TRBV7-9
CASSQVGLEMSYEQYF TGCGCCAGCAGCCAAGTGGGACTTGAGATGTCCTACGAGCAGTACTTC TRBJ2-7 NA NA TRBV4-1
CASRSKVLPEANYGYTF TGTGCCAGCAGATCCAAAGTCCTACCTGAAGCTAACTATGGCTACACCTTC TRBJ1-2 NA NA TRBV28
CASSPSTDTQYF TGTGCCAGCAGCCCCTCGACAGATACGCAGTATTTT TRBJ2-3 NA NA TRBV7-7
CASSVGAGTGNTGELFF TGTGCCAGCAGCGTAGGTGCGGGGACAGGGAACACCGGGGAGCTGTTTTTT TRBJ2-2 TRBD1 NA TRBV9
CASSATGTPASYGYTF TGTGCCAGCAGCGCCACAGGAACTCCCGCATCTTATGGCTACACCTTC TRBJ1-2 NA few TRBV7-3